This TCR beta chain was observed in a study of T-cell memory formation after mild COVID-19. The overall study: TCR clusters showed largely donor specificity. Findings and caveats of the study: Day 15 to 85 contracting clones showed balanced CD4/CD8; day 15 to 37 expanders favored CD4+. SARS-CoV-2 specificity was not confirmed for second-wave clones peaking on day 37.

TCR alpha and TCR beta cDNA libraries carrying sample barcodes and UMIs came from 5'RACE with constant-segment primers. A single record per CDR3 protein comes from TCRdb applying MiXCR to the 5' RACE reads. The sample has about 150,000 distinct CDR3 sequences, less than 25% seen once. The germline V gene encodes CDR1 SGDLS and CDR2 YYNGEE. The CDR3 is 14 amino acids. Trimming took 0 bases from V and 3 from J, leaving 10 bases between them. This clonotype was picked up a small number of times. The antigen remains undetermined. The sample was PBMCs or a T cell subset sorted from them (not recorded which). The rearrangement links TRBV9 to TRBJ2-7; the D gene could be TRBD1 or TRBD2 (5 bases each). The receptor was isolated from an adult woman who had mild COVID-19 (a few samples of this study predate the infection). Cell type and time point are not known. CDR3 bases: TGTGCCAGCAGCGTAGGAGGGACCGGCTACGAGCAGTACTTC. Translating it yields CASSVGGTGYEQYF.